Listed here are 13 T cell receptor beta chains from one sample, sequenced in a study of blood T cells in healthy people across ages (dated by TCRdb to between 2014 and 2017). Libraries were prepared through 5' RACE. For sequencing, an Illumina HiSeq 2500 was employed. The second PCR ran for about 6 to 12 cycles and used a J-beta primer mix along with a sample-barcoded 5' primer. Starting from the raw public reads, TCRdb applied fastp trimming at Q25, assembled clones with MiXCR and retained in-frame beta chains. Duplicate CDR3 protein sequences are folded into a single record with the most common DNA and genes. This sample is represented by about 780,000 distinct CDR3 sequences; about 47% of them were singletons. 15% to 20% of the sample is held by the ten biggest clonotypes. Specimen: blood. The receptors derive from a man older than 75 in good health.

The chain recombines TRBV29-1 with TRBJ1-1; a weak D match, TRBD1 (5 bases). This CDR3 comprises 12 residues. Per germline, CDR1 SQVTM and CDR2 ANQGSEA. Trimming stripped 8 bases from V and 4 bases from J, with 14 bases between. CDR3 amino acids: CSSGQGITEAFF. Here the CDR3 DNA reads TGCAGCTCCGGTCAGGGAATCACTGAAGCTTTCTTT. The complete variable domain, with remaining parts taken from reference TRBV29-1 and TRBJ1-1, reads SAVISQKPSRDICQRGTSLTIQCQVDSQVTMMFWYRQQPGQSLTLIATANQGSEATYESGFVIDKFPISRPNLTFSTLTVSNMSPEDSSIYLCSSGQGITEAFFGQGTRLTVV.

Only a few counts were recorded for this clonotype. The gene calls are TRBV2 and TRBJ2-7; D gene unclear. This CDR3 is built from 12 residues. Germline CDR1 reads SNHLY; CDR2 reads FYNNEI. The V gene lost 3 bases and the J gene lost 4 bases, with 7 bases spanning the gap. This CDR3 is CASSDYSYEQYF. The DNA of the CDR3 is TGTGCCAGCAGTGATTACAGTTACGAGCAGTACTTC.

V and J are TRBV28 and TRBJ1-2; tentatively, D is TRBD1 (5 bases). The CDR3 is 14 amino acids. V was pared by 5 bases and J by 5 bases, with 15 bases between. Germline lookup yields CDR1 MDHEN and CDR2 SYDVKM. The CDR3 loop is CASSVHGGRYGYTF. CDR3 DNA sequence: TGTGCCAGCAGTGTTCATGGGGGTCGATATGGCTACACCTTC.

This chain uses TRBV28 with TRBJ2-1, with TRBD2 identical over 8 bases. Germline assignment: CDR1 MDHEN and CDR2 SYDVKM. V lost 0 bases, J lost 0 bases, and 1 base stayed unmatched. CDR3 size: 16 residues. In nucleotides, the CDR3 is TGTGCCAGCAGTTTATGGAGCGGGAGCTCCTACAATGAGCAGTTCTTC. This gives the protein CASSLWSGSSYNEQFF.

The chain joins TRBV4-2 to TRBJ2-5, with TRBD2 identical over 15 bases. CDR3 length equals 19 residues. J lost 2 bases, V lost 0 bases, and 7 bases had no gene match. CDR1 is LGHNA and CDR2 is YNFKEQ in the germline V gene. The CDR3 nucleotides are TGTGCCAGCAGCCAAGATCTGGGACTAGCGGGAGGAAGTCAAGAGACCCAGTACTTC. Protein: CASSQDLGLAGGSQETQYF.

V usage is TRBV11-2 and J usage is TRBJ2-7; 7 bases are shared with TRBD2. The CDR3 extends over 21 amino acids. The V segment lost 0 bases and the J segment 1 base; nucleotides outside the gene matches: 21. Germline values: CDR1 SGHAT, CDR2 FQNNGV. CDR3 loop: CASSLDGNTGGLDIASYEQYF. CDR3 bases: TGTGCCAGCAGCTTAGATGGGAACACCGGCGGACTAGATATTGCTTCCTACGAGCAGTACTTC.

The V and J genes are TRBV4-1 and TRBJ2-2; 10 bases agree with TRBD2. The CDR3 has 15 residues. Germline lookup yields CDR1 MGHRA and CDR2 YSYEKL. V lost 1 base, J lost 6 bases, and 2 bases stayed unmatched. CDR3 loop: CASSQVSGRPGELFF. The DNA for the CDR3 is TGCGCCAGCAGCCAAGTTAGCGGGAGGCCCGGGGAGCTGTTTTTT.

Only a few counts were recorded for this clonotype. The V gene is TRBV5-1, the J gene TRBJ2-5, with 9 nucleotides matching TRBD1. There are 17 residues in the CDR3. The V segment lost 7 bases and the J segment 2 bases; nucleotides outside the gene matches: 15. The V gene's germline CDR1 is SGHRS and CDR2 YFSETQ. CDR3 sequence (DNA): TGCGCCAGCGAGACCCAAGGTGGACAGGGGAGACAAGAGACCCAGTACTTC. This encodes CASETQGGQGRQETQYF.

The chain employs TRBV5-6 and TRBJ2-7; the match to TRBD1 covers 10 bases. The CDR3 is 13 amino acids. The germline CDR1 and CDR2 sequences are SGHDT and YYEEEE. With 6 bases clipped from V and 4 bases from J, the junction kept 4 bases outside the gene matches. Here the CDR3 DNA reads TGTGCCAGCACCCGGGACAGGGGATACGAGCAGTACTTC. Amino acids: CASTRDRGYEQYF.

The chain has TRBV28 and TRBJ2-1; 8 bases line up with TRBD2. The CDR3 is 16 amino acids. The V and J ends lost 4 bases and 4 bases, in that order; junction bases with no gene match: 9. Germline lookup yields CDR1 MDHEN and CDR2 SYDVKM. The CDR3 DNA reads TGTGCCAGCAGTTCGACCGGGACTAGGGTTTACAATGAGCAGTTCTTC. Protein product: CASSSTGTRVYNEQFF.

CDR3 DNA: TGCAGTGCTAGAGGAGACGGGACAGGGGAATCACCCCTCCACTTT. As protein: CSARGDGTGESPLHF. The rearrangement joins TRBV20-1 to TRBJ1-6; 10 bases agree with TRBD1. Germline CDR1 and CDR2: DFQATT and SNEGSKA (reference sequence). The V and J ends lost 1 base and 10 bases, in that order; junction bases with no gene match: 7. CDR3 length equals 15 residues.

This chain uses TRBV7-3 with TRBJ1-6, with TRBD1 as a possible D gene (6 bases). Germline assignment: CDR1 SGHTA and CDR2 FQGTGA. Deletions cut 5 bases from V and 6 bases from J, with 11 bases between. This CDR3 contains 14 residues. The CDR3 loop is CASSRGQINSPLHF. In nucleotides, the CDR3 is TGTGCCAGCAGCCGTGGACAGATTAATTCACCCCTCCACTTT.

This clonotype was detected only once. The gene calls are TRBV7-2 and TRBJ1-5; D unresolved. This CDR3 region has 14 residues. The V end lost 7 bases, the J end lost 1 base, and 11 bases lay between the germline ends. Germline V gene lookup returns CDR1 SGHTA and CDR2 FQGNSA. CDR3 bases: TGTGCCAGCACCTCTGTGACGAGCAATCAGCCCCAGCATTTT. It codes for CASTSVTSNQPQHF.